These T cell receptor beta chains were read from a single sample in a study of Ad26.COV2.S vaccination and SARS-CoV-2 variants. The assay was immunoSEQ multiplex PCR, and TCRdb's table has in-frame clones only and misses some. Of some 640,000 clones listed, around 92% are singletons. This specimen was peripheral blood, taken in a trial of Ad26.COV2.S vaccine versus placebo. These receptors were obtained from a person between 18 and 60 years old who received the Ad26.COV2.S COVID-19 vaccine or a placebo. Each CDR3 is given with its conserved first and last residue. A D gene is named only where the DNA matches it firmly. Only some rows state a clone size, as once, few, many or a class for expanded clones.

j_call clone_size d_call v_call cdr3_aa cdr3_nt
TRBJ2-1 once TRBD2 TRBV7-8 CASSMGLAGATPSYNEQLF TGTGCCAGCAGCATGGGACTAGCGGGAGCCACGCCCTCCTACAATGAGCAGCTCTTC
TRBJ1-1 NA NA TRBV4-2 CASSHGSKLTEAFF TGTGCCAGCAGCCATGGATCTAAGCTCACTGAAGCTTTCTTT
TRBJ1-2 NA NA TRBV30 CAWTAASDYGYTF TGTGCCTGGACGGCGGCTTCGGACTATGGCTACACCTTC
TRBJ2-5 NA TRBD2 TRBV3-1/TRBV3-2 CASSLTSGKETQYF TGTGCCAGCAGCCTGACTAGCGGGAAAGAGACCCAGTACTTC
TRBJ1-3 NA NA TRBV30 CAWSVPGSGNTIYF TGTGCCTGGAGTGTACCCGGGTCTGGAAACACCATATATTTT
TRBJ2-3 NA NA TRBV3-1/TRBV3-2 CASSQAPTIRGTDTQYF TGTGCCAGCAGCCAAGCCCCGACCATCCGGGGCACAGATACGCAGTATTTT
TRBJ1-2 NA TRBD1 TRBV6-6 CAITRGWEDGYTF TGTGCCATCACCAGGGGGTGGGAGGACGGCTACACCTTC
TRBJ1-5 NA NA TRBV27 CASSPRTLGYQPQHF TGTGCCAGCAGTCCAAGGACCTTGGGCTATCAGCCCCAGCATTTT
TRBJ2-3 NA NA TRBV27 CASSFLGTDTQYF TGTGCCAGCAGTTTCCTAGGCACAGATACGCAGTATTTT
TRBJ1-1 NA NA TRBV6-5 CASSYNLNTEAFF TGTGCCAGCAGTTACAATCTGAACACTGAAGCTTTCTTT
TRBJ2-2 NA NA TRBV5-1 CASSLAAAEELFF TGCGCCAGCAGCTTGGCGGCAGCCGAGGAGCTGTTTTTT
TRBJ2-7 NA NA TRBV6-5 CASSRDPTYEQYF TGTGCCAGCAGCAGGGACCCTACCTACGAGCAGTACTTC
TRBJ2-7 NA NA TRBV11-3 CASSQTGVHEQYF TGTGCCAGCAGCCAGACGGGGGTCCACGAGCAGTACTTC
TRBJ2-7 NA TRBD1 TRBV19 CASSGTDRGVYEQYF TGTGCCAGTAGTGGGACGGACAGGGGGGTCTACGAGCAGTACTTC
TRBJ2-2 NA TRBD1 TRBV9 CASSPQGAKTGELFF TGTGCCAGCAGCCCGCAGGGGGCTAAAACCGGGGAGCTGTTTTTT
TRBJ2-2 NA NA TRBV14 CASSQERVDRWTTGELFF TGTGCCAGCAGCCAAGAACGGGTCGACAGGTGGACCACCGGGGAGCTGTTTTTT
TRBJ2-5 NA NA TRBV9 CASSVEAAAQETQYF TGTGCCAGCAGCGTAGAGGCAGCAGCCCAAGAGACCCAGTACTTC
TRBJ1-2 NA TRBD1 TRBV13 CASSIHLDRAQHGYTF TGTGCCAGCAGCATACATCTCGACAGGGCGCAACATGGCTACACCTTC
TRBJ2-7 NA TRBD2 TRBV5-1 CASSLPPSGSYEQYF TGCGCCAGCAGCTTGCCACCTAGCGGATCCTACGAGCAGTACTTC
TRBJ2-7 NA NA TRBV11-2 CASSLLAGSYEQYF TGTGCCAGCAGCTTACTCGCGGGTTCCTACGAGCAGTACTTC
TRBJ2-7 NA NA TRBV4-1 CASSQDPGTMSYEQYF TGCGCCAGCAGCCAAGATCCGGGGACAATGTCCTACGAGCAGTACTTC
TRBJ2-2 NA NA TRBV10-3 CAISELALLPGELFF TGTGCCATCAGTGAGCTGGCCCTCCTCCCCGGGGAGCTGTTTTTT
TRBJ1-2 NA TRBD1 TRBV7-3 CASSFWTGGHASYTF TGTGCCAGCAGCTTCTGGACAGGGGGCCACGCGAGCTACACCTTC
TRBJ2-5 NA NA TRBV5-1 CASSLGLGILKETQYF TGCGCCAGCAGCTTGGGTCTCGGCATCCTCAAAGAGACCCAGTACTTC
TRBJ1-6 NA NA TRBV30 CAWSGASIPYNSPLHF TGTGCCTGGAGTGGGGCTTCCATCCCCTATAATTCACCCCTCCACTTT
TRBJ2-1 NA TRBD2 TRBV19 CASSISSGSLNEQFF TGTGCCAGTAGTATTTCTAGCGGGAGCTTAAATGAGCAGTTCTTC
TRBJ1-2 few NA TRBV5-4 CASSPRTANYGYTF TGTGCCAGCAGCCCCCGGACAGCTAACTATGGCTACACCTTC
TRBJ2-1 NA TRBD2 TRBV5-6 CASSPTSGRYNEQFF TGTGCCAGCAGCCCGACTAGCGGACGCTACAATGAGCAGTTCTTC
TRBJ2-3 NA TRBD1 TRBV5-5 CASSSGQGGVWDTQYF TGTGCCAGCAGCTCGGGACAGGGGGGCGTCTGGGATACGCAGTATTTT
TRBJ2-7 NA NA TRBV18 CASSSGLTSDYEQYF TGTGCCAGCTCATCGGGACTTACCTCCGATTACGAGCAGTACTTC
TRBJ2-7 NA NA TRBV11-3 CASSFGPGPSYEQYF TGTGCCAGCAGCTTTGGACCGGGACCATCCTACGAGCAGTACTTC
TRBJ2-5 NA TRBD1 TRBV7-2 CASSSGTGGWETQYF TGTGCCAGCAGCTCCGGGACAGGGGGTTGGGAGACCCAGTACTTC
TRBJ2-7 NA TRBD2 TRBV30 CAWSPRGYSYEQYF TGTGCCTGGAGTCCGCGGGGGTACTCCTACGAGCAGTACTTC
TRBJ2-5 NA NA TRBV7-6 CASSLAPARKETQYF TGTGCCAGCAGCTTAGCGCCAGCCAGAAAAGAGACCCAGTACTTC
TRBJ2-5 NA NA TRBV9 CASSPLGHGGQETQYF TGTGCCAGCAGCCCCTTGGGGCACGGAGGGCAAGAGACCCAGTACTTC
TRBJ2-7 NA NA TRBV19 CASSPMGGRGHYEQYF TGTGCCAGTAGTCCCATGGGGGGCAGGGGCCACTACGAGCAGTACTTC
TRBJ2-3 NA TRBD2 TRBV7-8 CASSLVARGGWATDTQYF TGTGCCAGCAGCTTAGTGGCGCGGGGGGGGTGGGCCACAGATACGCAGTATTTT
TRBJ1-2 NA NA TRBV30 CAGPDGGLGGYTF TGTGCCGGGCCCGACGGGGGACTAGGCGGCTACACCTTC
TRBJ2-7 few TRBD1 TRBV19 CASSRGQGAVHEQYF TGTGCCAGTAGTAGGGGACAGGGGGCTGTCCACGAGCAGTACTTC
TRBJ1-2 few TRBD1 TRBV18 CASSPLAGGNYGYTF TGTGCCAGCTCACCACTTGCAGGGGGCAACTATGGCTACACCTTC